What follows are 8 T cell receptor beta chains derived from one specimen sequenced in a study of blood T cell repertoires in COVID-19 (dated by TCRdb to about 2020). Library prep was done by the immunoSEQ multiplex PCR assay. TCRdb carries this immuneACCESS record with in-frame sequences only. Its versions omit some clonotypes, under half of them owing to an unresolved V gene in the studies checked, with the rest unexplained. The sample yields more than 65,000 clones; under 80% were counted once. Jointly, the top ten make up about 20% of the sample. What was sequenced was peripheral blood. Receptors originate from a woman older than 75 with active or convalescent COVID-19.

This chain uses TRBV10-3 with TRBJ1-1; D uncertain. This CDR3 contains 13 residues. V lost 4 bases and J lost 4, with 10 bases in between. Germline V lookup: CDR1 ENHRY, CDR2 SYGVKD. This CDR3 is CAISGTGGTEAFF. Written as DNA, the CDR3 is TGTGCCATCAGTGGGACTGGAGGCACTGAAGCTTTCTTT.

This clone was observed a single time. The rearrangement uses TRBV10-2 and TRBJ2-7; TRBD2 agrees at 7 bases. J gave up 3 bases and V 0 bases, and 11 bases lay outside the gene matches. From germline, CDR1 is WSHSY and CDR2 SAAADI. This CDR3 spans 17 amino acids. The CDR3 nucleotides are TGCGCCAGCAGTGAGTCGACGACTAGCCGAAGAGGCTACGAGCAGTACTTC. Encoded protein: CASSESTTSRRGYEQYF.

The chain carries TRBV6-6 and TRBJ2-2; TRBD2 might be the D (5 bases). The CDR3 has 13 amino acids. CDR1 is MNHNY and CDR2 is SVGAGI in the germline V gene (reference sequence). Between the trimmed V and J ends, which lost 2 bases and 7 bases, there was a span of 8 bases. In DNA form, the CDR3 reads TGTGCCAGCAGTTACGAGGGAGTCGGGGAGCTGTTTTTT. Translation gives CASSYEGVGELFF.

A few counts support this clone. This chain uses TRBV6-5 with TRBJ2-2; D possibly corresponds to TRBD1 (6 bases). The CDR3 length is 14 residues. Germline V gene lookup returns CDR1 MNHEY and CDR2 SVGAGI. Trimming stripped 7 bases from V and 2 bases from J, with 11 bases between. Here the CDR3 reads CASKTGINTGELFF. The CDR3 DNA sequence: TGTGCCAGCAAGACAGGCATCAACACCGGGGAGCTGTTTTTT.

This chain uses TRBV19 with TRBJ1-2; TRBD1 matches at 8 bases. Trimming removed 7 bases from V and 1 base from J; junction bases left unmatched: 11. The length of the CDR3 is 16 residues. Germline assignment: CDR1 LNHDA and CDR2 SQIVND (reference sequence). This CDR3 is CASTEGAGGDNYGYTF. The CDR3 DNA reads TGTGCCAGTACCGAGGGGGCAGGGGGCGATAACTATGGCTACACCTTC. Variable domain in full (rest from reference TRBV19 and TRBJ1-2): DGGITQSPKYLFRKEGQNVTLSCEQNLNHDAMYWYRQDPGQGLRLIYYSQIVNDFQKGDIAEGYSVSREKKESFPLTVTSAQKNPTAFYLCASTEGAGGDNYGYTFGSGTRLTVV.

V and J are TRBV7-2 and TRBJ2-5; 7 nucleotides agree with TRBD2. Germline-derived CDR1 and CDR2 are SGHTA and FQGNSA. V was clipped by 6 bases and J by 1 base; unmatched bases: 5. The CDR3 loop spans 14 amino acids. CDR3 sequence (DNA): TGTGCCAGCAGGACCGGGGGGATCCAAGAGACCCAGTACTTC. Its translation: CASRTGGIQETQYF. The full variable domain, completed using reference TRBV7-2 and TRBJ2-5, is GAGVSQSPSNKVTEKGKDVELRCDPISGHTALYWYRQSLGQGLEFLIYFQGNSAPDKSGLPSDRFSAERTGGSVSTLTIQRTQQEDSAVYLCASRTGGIQETQYFGPGTRLLVL.

This clone was observed a single time. The chain uses TRBV6-5 and TRBJ1-4; possible D gene TRBD1, 6 bases. V lost 7 bases, J lost 8 bases, and 17 bases lay in between. CDR3 size: 14 residues. Looked up from germline, CDR1 is MNHEY and CDR2 is SVGAGI. CDR3 DNA: TGTGCCAGCACCCCGTTTGGGGGCCGGGAAAAACTGTTTTTT. It codes for CASTPFGGREKLFF.

The rearrangement uses TRBV4-3 and TRBJ2-7, with 8 bases lining up with TRBD1. With 1 base clipped from V and 4 bases from J, the junction kept 6 bases outside the gene matches. CDR3 length: 15 amino acids. Germline V CDR1 and CDR2: LGHNA, YSLEER. The CDR3 reads CASSQARQGAYEQYF. DNA of the CDR3: TGCGCCAGCAGCCAAGCCAGGCAGGGGGCATACGAGCAGTACTTC.